This paragraph reports one T cell receptor beta chain. The antigen is unknown. Researchers ran the PCR with 60 Vbeta and 13 Jbeta primers. Generated by immunoSEQ multiplex PCR, the TCRdb table keeps only in-frame clones and is missing some. Of more than 200,000 clones in the sample, 75% to 80% were seen once. This entry comes from a study of cytomegalovirus exposure and HLA in healthy donors. Study-level background: Of some 400 genotyped donors, 81% grouped in the Caucasian-associated ancestry cluster. Study-level results: An analysis done earlier found most TCR beta V segments productive about 87% or about 30% of the time. What a later analysis showed was that several of the most significant clusters appeared linked to common viral pathogens. The study reported that TCR beta sequences accurately predicted HLA-A and HLA-B alleles in most subjects.

Trimming took 0 bases from V and 7 from J, leaving 15 bases between them. Germline V gene data show CDR1 as SGDLS and CDR2 as YYNGEE. The CDR3 is 15 residues long. Material for sequencing was PBMCs. This receptor was identified in a male donor in good health and CMV-seronegative. This sequence joins TRBV9 and TRBJ2-3; the D gene is possibly TRBD2 (6 bases). The CDR3 loop is CASSVVSGEVNTQYF. CDR3 coding DNA: TGTGCCAGCAGCGTAGTTTCGGGAGAGGTAAATACGCAGTATTTT. Drawing the rest from reference TRBV9 and TRBJ2-3, the complete variable domain is DSGVTQTPKHLITATGQRVTLRCSPRSGDLSVYWYQQSLDQGLQFLIQYYNGEERAKGNILERFSAQQFPDLHSELNLSSLELGDSALYFCASSVVSGEVNTQYFGPGTRLTVL.